A single sample gave rise to the 14 T cell receptor beta chains below, sequenced in a study of CXCR3-negative and CXCR3-positive naive CD8 T cells. Libraries of TRB cDNA were made by 5' RACE and carried UMIs. TCRdb re-analyzed the 5' RACE reads; it lists each CDR3 protein once, without DNA. The listing records 41,000 or so distinct CDR3 sequences. Sequenced input: naive CXCR3- CD8+ T cells from blood. Stated subset: CD45RO-CCR7+CD27+CD95- naive CD8+ T cells lacking CXCR3 (TNR3-). These receptor sequences come from a human donor in good health. Some clones in this sample may be carry-over from other donors' samples.

This rearrangement joins TRBV10-3 to TRBJ2-2; TCRdb lists TRBD2, though no DNA is available to test this call. CDR1 is ENHRY and CDR2 is SYGVKD in the germline V gene. The CDR3 consists of 18 residues. This CDR3 reads CAIRPMSSADWDTGELFF.

CDR3: CASSYRAFDEQYF. The chain uses TRBV5-1 and TRBJ2-7; TCRdb lists TRBD1, though no DNA is available to test this call. Germline CDR1 reads SGHRS; CDR2 reads YFSETQ. The CDR3 totals 13 residues.

Here the CDR3 reads CASSYPGQGLYETQYF. This chain uses TRBV6-6 with TRBJ2-5; TCRdb gives TRBD1 as the D gene, but with no DNA this cannot be confirmed. There are 16 residues in the CDR3. Germline loops: CDR1 MNHNY, CDR2 SVGAGI (reference sequence).

The chain has TRBV4-2 and TRBJ2-7; TCRdb's D gene call, TRBD1, goes unchecked for lack of DNA. Germline V gives CDR1 LGHNA, CDR2 YNFKEQ. The CDR3 spans 14 residues. CDR3 protein: CASSPPGETYEQYF.

CDR3 sequence: CATSRASTDTQYF. V gene TRBV15 combines with J gene TRBJ2-3. Germline V gene sequence: CDR1 LNHNV, CDR2 YYDKDF (reference sequence). CDR3 length: 13 amino acids.

The chain carries TRBV20-1 and TRBJ1-1. CDR1 and CDR2 (germline): DFQATT, SNEGSKA (reference sequence). The CDR3 sequence is 12 residues long. The CDR3 here is CSALRQNTEAFF.

The V gene is TRBV7-9, the J gene TRBJ2-1; TCRdb gives TRBD1 as the D gene, but with no DNA this cannot be confirmed. CDR1 and CDR2 from the germline V gene are SEHNR and FQNEAQ (reference sequence). The CDR3 length is 14 residues. The CDR3: CASSLVSNSGQGFF.

The CDR3 here is CASTLAGSGDEQFF. The gene calls are TRBV2 and TRBJ2-1; there is no DNA to check the TCRdb D call of TRBD2. This CDR3 has 14 amino acids. Germline CDR1 SNHLY, CDR2 FYNNEI.

The chain couples TRBV7-9 to TRBJ1-4; absent DNA, TCRdb's TRBD1 call cannot be checked. CDR1 is SEHNR and CDR2 is FQNEAQ in the germline V gene (reference sequence). This CDR3 is 15 amino acids long. The CDR3: CASSQDGERNEKLFF.

V is TRBV4-3 and J is TRBJ2-1; TCRdb picks TRBD2, but there is no DNA to check that call. CDR3 length equals 17 residues. Per the germline V gene, CDR1 is LGHNA and CDR2 is YSLEER. CDR3 sequence reads: CASSQDLGLAGMNEQFF.

The chain uses TRBV14 and TRBJ2-7. The CDR3 is made up of 14 amino acids. Germline values: CDR1 SGHDN, CDR2 FVKESK. The CDR3 loop reads CASSQGFRGYEQYF.

The rearrangement joins TRBV29-1 to TRBJ2-2; TCRdb's D gene call, TRBD1, goes unchecked for lack of DNA. CDR1 SQVTM and CDR2 ANQGSEA come from the germline V gene. The length of the CDR3 is 11 residues. The CDR3: CSADRDGELFF.

The V gene is TRBV29-1, the J gene TRBJ2-2. This CDR3 spans 12 amino acids. Germline CDR1 and CDR2: SQVTM and ANQGSEA. CDR3 region: CSVPAYSGELFF.

The chain couples TRBV28 to TRBJ2-7. CDR1 is MDHEN, CDR2 SYDVKM, per germline. This CDR3 contains 14 residues. The CDR3 sequence: CASSTNRNPYEQYF.